The T cell receptor (beta chain) under discussion was sequenced for a study of blood T cell repertoires in COVID-19. The V gene lost 5 bases and the J gene lost 2 bases, with 16 bases spanning the gap. Germline CDR1 SGHAT, CDR2 FQNNGV. This CDR3 spans 15 amino acids. Source study methods: For nucleated cells, counts were estimated from reference gene primer amplification. Clones were sequenced by immunoSEQ multiplex PCR, and TCRdb holds only the in-frame ones, with some missing. V and J calls and clone size follow that table, whereas D and trimming were derived from the DNA. The sample yields around 85,000 clones, 90% seen once.

Sequencing input: peripheral blood. The rearrangement links TRBV11-2 to TRBJ2-7, with D possibly matching TRBD1 (5 bases). The TCR was taken from a woman aged 80 or older with active or convalescent COVID-19. CDR3 DNA sequence: TGTGCCAGCAGCCACATCAGGGTATCCGCCTACGAGCAGTACTTC. Protein product: CASSHIRVSAYEQYF.